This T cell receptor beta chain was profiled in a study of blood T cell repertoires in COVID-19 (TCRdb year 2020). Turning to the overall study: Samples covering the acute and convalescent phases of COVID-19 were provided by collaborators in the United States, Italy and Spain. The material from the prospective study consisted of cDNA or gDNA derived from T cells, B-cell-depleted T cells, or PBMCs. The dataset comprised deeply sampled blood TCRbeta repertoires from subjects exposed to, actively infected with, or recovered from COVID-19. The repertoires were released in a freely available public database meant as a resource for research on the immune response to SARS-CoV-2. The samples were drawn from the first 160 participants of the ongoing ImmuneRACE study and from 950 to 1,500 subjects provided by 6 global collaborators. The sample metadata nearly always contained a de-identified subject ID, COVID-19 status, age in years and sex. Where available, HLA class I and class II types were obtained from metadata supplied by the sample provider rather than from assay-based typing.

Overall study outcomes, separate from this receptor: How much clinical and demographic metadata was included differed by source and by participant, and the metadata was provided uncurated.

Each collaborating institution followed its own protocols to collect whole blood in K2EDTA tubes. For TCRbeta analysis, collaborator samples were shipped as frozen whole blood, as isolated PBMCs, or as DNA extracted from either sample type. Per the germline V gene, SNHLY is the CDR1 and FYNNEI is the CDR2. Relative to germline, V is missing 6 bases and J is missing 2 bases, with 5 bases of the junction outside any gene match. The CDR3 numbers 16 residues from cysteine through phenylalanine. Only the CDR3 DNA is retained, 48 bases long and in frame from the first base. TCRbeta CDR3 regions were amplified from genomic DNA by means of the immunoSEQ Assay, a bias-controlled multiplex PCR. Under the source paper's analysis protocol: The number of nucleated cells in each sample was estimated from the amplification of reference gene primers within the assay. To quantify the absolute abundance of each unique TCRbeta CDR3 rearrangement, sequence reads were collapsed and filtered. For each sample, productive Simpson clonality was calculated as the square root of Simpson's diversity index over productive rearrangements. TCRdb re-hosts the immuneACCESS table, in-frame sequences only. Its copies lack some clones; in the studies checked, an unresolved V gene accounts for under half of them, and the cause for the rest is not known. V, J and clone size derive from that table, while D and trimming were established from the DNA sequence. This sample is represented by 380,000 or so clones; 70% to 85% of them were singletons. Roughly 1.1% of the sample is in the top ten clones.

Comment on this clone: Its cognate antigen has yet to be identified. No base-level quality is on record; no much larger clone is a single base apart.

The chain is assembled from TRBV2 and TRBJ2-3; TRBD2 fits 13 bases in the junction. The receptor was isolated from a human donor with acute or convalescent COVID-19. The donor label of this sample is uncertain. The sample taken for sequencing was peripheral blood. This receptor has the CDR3 CASRGGLAGNTDTQYF. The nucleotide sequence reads TGTGCCAGCAGAGGGGGACTAGCGGGGAACACAGATACGCAGTATTTT.